These 28 T cell receptor beta chains share one sample of origin, sequenced in a study of CD8+ T cells in alopecia areata. Sample treatment: oral pan-JAK inhibitor, 5-10 mg twice daily. Extracted from the samples, RNA was reverse transcribed into cDNA to serve as the sequencing template. Clones were sequenced by immunoSEQ multiplex PCR, and TCRdb holds only the in-frame ones, with some missing. The data contain roughly 220,000 clones, approximately 70% of them seen just once; the ten biggest clones take up more than 1%. This material consisted of CD4+ T cells sorted from blood, taken around week 46, from a patient treated with tofacitinib. The receptor set was obtained from a human donor with alopecia areata.

The chain uses TRBV29-1 and TRBJ2-7; D possibly uses TRBD1 or TRBD2 (6 bases each). The V end lost 5 bases, the J end lost 2 bases, and 16 bases lay between the germline ends. CDR3 length equals 14 residues. Germline V gives CDR1 SQVTM, CDR2 ANQGSEA. The CDR3 DNA follows: TGCAGCGTTCTTGAGGGGGGCTACCCCTACGAGCAGTACTTC. Amino acid sequence: CSVLEGGYPYEQYF.

The chain links TRBV2 to TRBJ2-3; 10 bases are a match to TRBD2. V shed 8 bases, J shed 2 bases, and the junction held 10 bases outside the gene matches. Germline CDR1 is SNHLY and CDR2 is FYNNEI. This CDR3 is 16 amino acids long. CDR3 bases: TGTGCCAGCCAACCTTGGACTAGCGGCTACACAGATACGCAGTATTTT. This gives the protein CASQPWTSGYTDTQYF.

This sequence joins TRBV5-6 and TRBJ2-1, with 9 bases matching TRBD2. Germline CDR1 SGHDT, CDR2 YYEEEE. This CDR3 region has 15 residues. J was trimmed by 6 bases and V by 1 base; bases with no gene match: 5. CDR3 sequence (DNA): TGTGCCAGCAGCTTGCCTAGCGGGGATCTCAATGAGCAGTTCTTC. Its protein product is CASSLPSGDLNEQFF.

This chain links TRBV10-3 with TRBJ2-3; 10 positions match TRBD2. Trimming took 4 bases from V and 4 from J; bases not matched to a gene: 8. Germline assignment: CDR1 ENHRY and CDR2 SYGVKD. The CDR3 runs 16 residues. CDR3 in amino acids: CAISGLELAGPDTQYF. CDR3 DNA sequence: TGTGCCATCAGTGGACTTGAACTAGCGGGGCCAGATACGCAGTATTTT.

The chain recombines TRBV18 with TRBJ2-2; no reliable D call. The CDR3 length is 12 residues. V lost 1 base and J 6 bases, leaving 3 bases between the germline ends. The germline V gene encodes CDR1 KGHSH and CDR2 LQKENI. CDR3 DNA sequence: TGTGCCAGCTCACCACAGGCCGGGGAGCTGTTTTTT. This encodes CASSPQAGELFF. Complete variable domain (other parts from reference TRBV18 and TRBJ2-2): NAGVMQNPRHLVRRRGQEARLRCSPMKGHSHVYWYRQLPEEGLKFMVYLQKENIIDESGMPKERFSAEFPKEGPSILRIQQVVRGDSAAYFCASSPQAGELFFGEGSRLTVL.

Only a few counts were recorded for this clone. The CDR3 nucleotides are TGCAGCGGGGCACCGGGGAACACTGAAGCTTTCTTT. It translates to CSGAPGNTEAFF. The chain links TRBV29-1 to TRBJ1-1; D is ambiguous. V lost 7 bases and J 1 base, leaving 10 bases between the germline ends. Looked up from germline, CDR1 is SQVTM and CDR2 is ANQGSEA. CDR3 length equals 12 residues.

This chain uses TRBV30 with TRBJ2-2, with D perhaps matching TRBD1 (5 bases). Germline V gene lookup returns CDR1 GTSNPN and CDR2 SVGIG (reference sequence). The CDR3 totals 14 residues. V lost 3 bases and J lost 2, with 10 bases in between. The CDR3 DNA reads as TGTGCCTGGAGGGGCAGGGTTAACACCGGGGAGCTGTTTTTT. As protein: CAWRGRVNTGELFF.

The chain couples TRBV27 to TRBJ1-1, with D uncertain. CDR3 length: 15 amino acids. The germline V and J ends were trimmed by 3 bases and 4 bases, with 15 bases remaining between them. CDR1 and CDR2 from the germline V gene are MNHEY and SMNVEV (reference sequence). CDR3 in amino acids: CASSLKWISGTEAFF. In DNA, the CDR3 is TGTGCCAGCAGTTTGAAGTGGATTTCGGGCACTGAAGCTTTCTTT.

This chain joins TRBV29-1 and TRBJ2-7; D may correspond to TRBD1 or TRBD2 (5 bases each). The CDR3 contains 13 residues. V lost 7 bases to trimming and J lost 2 bases, with 15 bases between them. Germline CDR1 is SQVTM and CDR2 is ANQGSEA. The CDR3 spells CSARGRTTYEQYF. The CDR3 region has the DNA TGCAGCGCGAGGGGCCGCACTACCTACGAGCAGTACTTC.

The chain recombines TRBV4-3 with TRBJ1-2; 8 nucleotides line up with TRBD1. The V gene end was trimmed by 1 base and the J gene end by 2 bases; junction bases not matched to a gene: 3. CDR1 is LGHNA and CDR2 is YSLEER in the germline V gene. The CDR3 contains 15 residues. The CDR3 protein is CASSQGTGLNYGYTF. The DNA for the CDR3 is TGCGCCAGCAGCCAAGGGACAGGGCTGAACTATGGCTACACCTTC.

The rearrangement links TRBV18 to TRBJ1-2, with 7 bases identical to TRBD1. Germline CDR1 and CDR2: KGHSH and LQKENI. V was clipped by 2 bases and J by 6 bases; unmatched bases: 9. CDR3 length: 15 amino acids. CDR3: CASSPAEGAIHGYTF. In nucleotides, the CDR3 is TGTGCCAGCTCACCAGCGGAGGGGGCGATCCATGGCTACACCTTC.

The CDR3 DNA sequence: TGTGCCAGCAGCCGGTGGGGTGTTAATTCACCCCTCCACTTT. Its protein is CASSRWGVNSPLHF. The chain is built from TRBV14 and TRBJ1-6, with no clear D. In germline, CDR1 is SGHDN, CDR2 FVKESK. The CDR3 is 14 residues long. The V end was cut by 4 bases, the J end by 6 bases, with 10 bases between.

CDR3 DNA sequence: TGTGCCTGGGTTAGCAACTATGGCTACACCTTC. It translates to CAWVSNYGYTF. The rearrangement uses TRBV30 and TRBJ1-2; D is ambiguous. Between the trimmed V and J ends, which lost 5 bases and 2 bases, there was a span of 6 bases. Germline V lookup: CDR1 GTSNPN, CDR2 SVGIG (reference sequence). This CDR3 has 11 residues.

The rearrangement uses TRBV30 and TRBJ1-2, with unresolved D. The CDR3 extends over 12 amino acids. The germline V gene encodes CDR1 GTSNPN and CDR2 SVGIG (reference sequence). Trimming stripped 1 base from V and 4 bases from J, with 7 bases between. The CDR3 loop is CAWSGPSYGYTF. In nucleotides, the CDR3 is TGTGCCTGGAGTGGACCTAGCTATGGCTACACCTTC.

The V gene is TRBV7-2, the J gene TRBJ1-6; TRBD1 aligns across 9 bases. V dropped 1 base and J dropped 7; count of bases not matched to a gene: 5. This CDR3 region has 16 residues. In germline, CDR1 is SGHTA, CDR2 FQGNSA. The CDR3: CASSLVSGQGNSPLHF. Here the CDR3 DNA reads TGTGCCAGCAGCTTAGTCTCCGGACAGGGGAATTCACCCCTCCACTTT. The full variable domain, rest sourced from reference TRBV7-2 and TRBJ1-6, is GAGVSQSPSNKVTEKGKDVELRCDPISGHTALYWYRQSLGQGLEFLIYFQGNSAPDKSGLPSDRFSAERTGGSVSTLTIQRTQQEDSAVYLCASSLVSGQGNSPLHFGNGTRLTVT.

A single count supports this clone. V and J are TRBV29-1 and TRBJ1-1, with D hard to call. The CDR3 runs to 13 residues. Germline loops: CDR1 SQVTM, CDR2 ANQGSEA. Trimming cost V 7 bases and J 0 bases, with 12 bases left between them. The CDR3 sequence: CSGNRLMNTEAFF. CDR3 DNA: TGCAGCGGTAACAGACTCATGAACACTGAAGCTTTCTTT.

The chain links TRBV5-1 to TRBJ2-5; either TRBD1 or TRBD2 may fit D (6 bases each). The CDR3 length is 15 residues. CDR1 is SGHRS and CDR2 is YFSETQ in the germline V gene. V was clipped by 0 bases and J by 4 bases, with 13 bases between them. CDR3 protein: CASSLEPGAGETQYF. CDR3 DNA sequence: TGCGCCAGCAGCTTGGAACCGGGGGCCGGAGAGACCCAGTACTTC.

The CDR3 bases are TGCGCCAGCAGCCAATCAGTCGGGGCCTACGAGCAGTACTTC. It translates to CASSQSVGAYEQYF. V is TRBV4-1 and J is TRBJ2-7; possible D gene TRBD2, 5 bases. CDR3 length equals 14 residues. Germline-derived CDR1 and CDR2 are MGHRA and YSYEKL. Trimming took off 2 bases at V and 2 bases at J, with 10 bases between the two ends.

V and J are TRBV25-1 and TRBJ2-3, with a weak D call TRBD2 (5 bases). Germline CDR1 and CDR2: MGHDK and SYGVNS. This CDR3 region has 13 residues. V lost 6 bases to trimming and J lost 2 bases, with 9 bases between them. DNA of the CDR3: TGTGCCAGCAGACTAGATCCCACAGATACGCAGTATTTT. This translates into CASRLDPTDTQYF.

This rearrangement joins TRBV29-1 to TRBJ1-1, with D unclear. The CDR3 has 13 residues. Deletions cut 3 bases from V and 0 bases from J, with 8 bases between. Germline CDR1 SQVTM, CDR2 ANQGSEA. The CDR3 sequence is CSVDGTMNTEAFF. The DNA of the CDR3 is TGCAGCGTTGATGGCACCATGAACACTGAAGCTTTCTTT.

The rearrangement links TRBV10-3 to TRBJ1-1; D unresolved. This CDR3 has 13 amino acids. In germline, CDR1 is ENHRY, CDR2 SYGVKD. V lost 0 bases and J 0 bases, leaving 2 bases between the germline ends. CDR3 nucleotide sequence: TGTGCCATCAGTGAGTCGGTGAACACTGAAGCTTTCTTT. Translated, it gives CAISESVNTEAFF.

This chain connects TRBV25-1 to TRBJ1-1; D is uncertain. CDR1 and CDR2 from the germline V gene are MGHDK and SYGVNS. The CDR3 extends over 14 amino acids. V was clipped by 1 base and J by 5 bases, with 11 bases between them. CDR3 DNA: TGTGCCAGCAGTGAATCCGGTACCTCGACTGAAGCTTTCTTT. This encodes CASSESGTSTEAFF. Variable domain in full (rest from reference TRBV25-1 and TRBJ1-1): EADIYQTPRYLVIGTGKKITLECSQTMGHDKMYWYQQDPGMELHLIHYSYGVNSTEKGDLSSESTVSRIRTEHFPLTLESARPSHTSQYLCASSESGTSTEAFFGQGTRLTVV.

This chain connects TRBV30 to TRBJ2-2; perhaps TRBD1 as D (6 bases). Germline lookup yields CDR1 GTSNPN and CDR2 SVGIG (reference sequence). V was clipped by 2 bases and J by 7 bases, with 14 bases between them. This CDR3 comprises 14 residues. The CDR3 DNA reads as TGTGCCTGGAGTTCCATAGGGGGTATCGGGGAGCTGTTTTTT. Translated, it gives CAWSSIGGIGELFF.

V is TRBV7-2 and J is TRBJ2-1, with a possible D match to TRBD2 (5 bases). Trimming took off 1 base at V and 7 bases at J, with 11 bases between the two ends. There are 14 residues in the CDR3. Germline CDR1 reads SGHTA; CDR2 reads FQGNSA. CDR3: CASSLVVSGNEQFF. The CDR3 bases are TGTGCCAGCAGCTTAGTAGTTTCGGGGAATGAGCAGTTCTTC.

This sequence joins TRBV7-8 and TRBJ2-1, with 8 bases fitting TRBD2. CDR1 SGHVS and CDR2 FQNEAQ come from the germline V gene. V shed 5 bases, J shed 5 bases, and the junction held 5 bases outside the gene matches. The CDR3 consists of 14 residues. The CDR3 sequence: CASSRLAGNNEQFF. In DNA form, the CDR3 reads TGTGCCAGCAGCAGGCTAGCGGGCAACAATGAGCAGTTCTTC.

V gene TRBV11-2 combines with J gene TRBJ1-6, with D maybe TRBD1 (6 bases). Trimming shortened V by 5 bases and J by 7 bases, and 21 bases separated the two germline ends. CDR1 and CDR2 from the germline V gene are SGHAT and FQNNGV. CDR3 length: 17 amino acids. CDR3 coding DNA: TGTGCCAGCAGCCGCAGACCCCGGGGGCCAGTAAATTCACCCCTCCACTTT. It translates to CASSRRPRGPVNSPLHF.

The chain uses TRBV5-6 and TRBJ2-5; D not resolved. CDR3 size: 13 residues. V shed 1 base and J shed 3 bases, with 7 bases lying between them. Germline V gene lookup returns CDR1 SGHDT and CDR2 YYEEEE. CDR3 DNA: TGTGCCAGCAGCTTGCGTTCCAAAGAGACCCAGTACTTC. It translates to CASSLRSKETQYF.

The sample holds one count of this clone. The gene calls are TRBV7-2 and TRBJ2-7; D remains unclear. CDR3 size: 12 residues. The ends were cut back, 0 bases at V and 4 bases at J, with 4 bases in the middle. CDR1 is SGHTA and CDR2 is FQGNSA in the germline V gene. CDR3 sequence: CASSLALYEQYF. As DNA, the CDR3 is TGTGCCAGCAGCTTAGCGCTGTACGAGCAGTACTTC.